The entry below gives a single TCR beta chain sequence along with its context. The second PCR ran roughly 7 to 11 cycles with a sample-barcoded 5' primer and J-beta primers. TCRdb passed the 5' RACE reads through MiXCR, listing each CDR3 protein once. The table shows some 900,000 distinct CDR3 sequences, with around 26% occurring only once. The CDR3 spans 13 residues. V was clipped by 6 bases and J by 8 bases, with 14 bases between them. The germline CDR1 and CDR2 sequences are SGHTA and FQGNSA. The data derive from a study of blood T cells in healthy people across ages. V usage is TRBV7-2 and J usage is TRBJ2-1; no clear D. The receptor was isolated from a woman older than 75 in good health. Source material: blood. The CDR3 sequence: CASRVSGADEQFF. The CDR3 DNA reads as TGTGCCAGCAGAGTGTCGGGTGCAGATGAGCAGTTCTTC.